This record looks at one T cell receptor beta chain sequence and its context. Of the isolated RNA, all was reverse transcribed, and so the sequenced material was expressed TCRB transcripts. Each sample of naive, central memory or regulatory T cells had, on average, about 3.57 million reads. Clones were read by immunoSEQ multiplex PCR, and TCRdb kept only the in-frame ones, dropping some. The sample carries about 150,000 clones, roughly 8.1% recorded once. Looked up from germline, CDR1 is LNHDA and CDR2 is SQIVND (reference sequence). The CDR3 spans 15 residues. V lost 2 bases to trimming and J lost 7 bases; unmatched junction nucleotides: 7. This record comes from a study of beta chain features in type 1 diabetes. Study-wide background: Examination spanned around 110 million sorted cells from all samples.

It was via CD45RO/CCR7/CD25/CD127/CD95/CD27 that CD4+ naive, central memory, regulatory and stem cell-like memory cells were sorted. In all sorted populations, purity surpassed 98%. The TCR sequence derives from a man younger than 35 in good health. The specimen sequenced was central memory CD4+ T cells from blood. The J gene is TRBJ2-1, the V gene TRBV19; 8 positions agree with TRBD2. The CDR3 here is CASSISSGRENEQFF. For the CDR3, the DNA is TGTGCCAGTAGTATATCAAGCGGGAGAGAGAATGAGCAGTTCTTC.